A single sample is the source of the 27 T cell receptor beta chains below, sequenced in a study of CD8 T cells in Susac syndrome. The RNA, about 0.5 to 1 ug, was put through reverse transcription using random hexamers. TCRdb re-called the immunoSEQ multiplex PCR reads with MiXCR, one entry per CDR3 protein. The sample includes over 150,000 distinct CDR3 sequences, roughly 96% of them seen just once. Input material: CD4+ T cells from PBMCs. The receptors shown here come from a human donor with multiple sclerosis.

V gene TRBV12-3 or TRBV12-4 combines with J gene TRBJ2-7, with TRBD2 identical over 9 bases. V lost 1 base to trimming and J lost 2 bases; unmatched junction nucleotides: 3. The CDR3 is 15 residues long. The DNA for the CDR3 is TGTGCCAGCAGTTTAGTGGCTAGCGGGACCTACGAGCAGTACTTC. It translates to CASSLVASGTYEQYF.

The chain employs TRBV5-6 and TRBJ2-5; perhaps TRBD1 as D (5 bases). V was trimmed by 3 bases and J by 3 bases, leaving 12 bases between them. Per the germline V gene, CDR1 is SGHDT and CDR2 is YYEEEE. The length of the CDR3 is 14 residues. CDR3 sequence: CASSYPTGKETQYF. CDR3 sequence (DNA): TGTGCCAGCAGCTACCCTACAGGAAAAGAGACCCAGTACTTC.

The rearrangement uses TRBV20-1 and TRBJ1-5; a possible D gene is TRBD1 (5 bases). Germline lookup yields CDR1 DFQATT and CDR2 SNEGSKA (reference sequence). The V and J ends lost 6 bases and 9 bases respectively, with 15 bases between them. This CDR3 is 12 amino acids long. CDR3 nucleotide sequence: TGCAGTGCCCCGATGGGGGGAGGGCCCCAGCATTTT. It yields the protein CSAPMGGGPQHF.

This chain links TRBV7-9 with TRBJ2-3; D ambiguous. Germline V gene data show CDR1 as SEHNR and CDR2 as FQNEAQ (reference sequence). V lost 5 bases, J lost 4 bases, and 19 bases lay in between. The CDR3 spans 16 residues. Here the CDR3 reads CASSPSPPRRPDTQYF. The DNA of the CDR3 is TGTGCCAGCAGCCCTTCCCCTCCTCGGAGACCAGATACGCAGTATTTT. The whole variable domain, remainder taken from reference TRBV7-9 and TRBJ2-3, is DTGVSQNPRHKITKRGQNVTFRCDPISEHNRLYWYRQTLGQGPEFLTYFQNEAQLEKSRLLSDRFSAERPKGSFSTLEIQRTEQGDSAMYLCASSPSPPRRPDTQYFGPGTRLTVL.

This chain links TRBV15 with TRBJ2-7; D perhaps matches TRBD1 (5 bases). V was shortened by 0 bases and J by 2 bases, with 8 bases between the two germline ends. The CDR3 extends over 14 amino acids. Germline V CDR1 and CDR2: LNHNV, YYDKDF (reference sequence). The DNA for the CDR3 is TGTGCCACCAGCAGAGACGGACAAGCCTACGAGCAGTACTTC. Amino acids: CATSRDGQAYEQYF.

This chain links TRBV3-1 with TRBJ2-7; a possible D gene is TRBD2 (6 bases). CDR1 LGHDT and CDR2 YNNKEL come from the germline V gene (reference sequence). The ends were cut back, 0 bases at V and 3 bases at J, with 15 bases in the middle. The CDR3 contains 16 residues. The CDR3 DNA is TGTGCCAGCAGCCAAGATCTTGGGCGGGGCCTCTACGAGCAGTACTTC. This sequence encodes CASSQDLGRGLYEQYF.

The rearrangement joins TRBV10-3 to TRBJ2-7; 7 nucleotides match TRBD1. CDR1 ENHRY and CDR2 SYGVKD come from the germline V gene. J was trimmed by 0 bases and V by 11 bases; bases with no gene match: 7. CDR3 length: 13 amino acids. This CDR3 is CAAGGFNSYEQYF. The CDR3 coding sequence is TGTGCCGCAGGGGGTTTCAACTCCTACGAGCAGTACTTC.

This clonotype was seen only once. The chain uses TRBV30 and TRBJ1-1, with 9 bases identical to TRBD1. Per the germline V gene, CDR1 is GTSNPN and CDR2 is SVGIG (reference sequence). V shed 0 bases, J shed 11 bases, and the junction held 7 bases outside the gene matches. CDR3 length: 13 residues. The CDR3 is CAWSVLGQGFAFF. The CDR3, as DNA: TGTGCCTGGAGTGTATTGGGACAGGGTTTCGCTTTCTTT.

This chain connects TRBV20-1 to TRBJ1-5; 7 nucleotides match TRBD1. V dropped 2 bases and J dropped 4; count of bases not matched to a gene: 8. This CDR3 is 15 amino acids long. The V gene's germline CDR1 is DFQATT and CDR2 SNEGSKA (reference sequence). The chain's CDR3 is CSARSIQTGNQPQHF. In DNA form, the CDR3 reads TGCAGTGCTAGATCAATACAGACAGGGAATCAGCCCCAGCATTTT.

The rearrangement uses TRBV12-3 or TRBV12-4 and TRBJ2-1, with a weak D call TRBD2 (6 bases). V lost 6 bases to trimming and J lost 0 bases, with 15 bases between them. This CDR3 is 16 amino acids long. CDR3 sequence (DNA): TGTGCCAGCAGCCCCGGGACTCATAGCTCCTACAATGAGCAGTTCTTC. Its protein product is CASSPGTHSSYNEQFF.

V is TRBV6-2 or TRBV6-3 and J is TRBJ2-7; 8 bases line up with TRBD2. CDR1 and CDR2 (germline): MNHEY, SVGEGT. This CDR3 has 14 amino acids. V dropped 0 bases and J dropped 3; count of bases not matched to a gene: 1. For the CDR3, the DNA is TGTGCCAGCAGTTACTCGGGGACTAGCTACGAGCAGTACTTC. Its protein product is CASSYSGTSYEQYF.

The DNA of the CDR3 is TGTGCCAGCAGCCTACAGGGCCCTTCCTATGGCTACACCTTC. Its protein is CASSLQGPSYGYTF. The chain has TRBV7-9 and TRBJ1-2; D possibly corresponds to TRBD1 (6 bases). V was trimmed by 5 bases and J by 4 bases, leaving 14 bases between them. The CDR3 has 14 amino acids. Germline CDR1 and CDR2: SEHNR and FQNEAQ (reference sequence).

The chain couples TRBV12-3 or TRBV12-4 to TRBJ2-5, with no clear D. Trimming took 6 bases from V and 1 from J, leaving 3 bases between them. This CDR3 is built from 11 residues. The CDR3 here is CASSTQETQYF. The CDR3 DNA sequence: TGTGCCAGCAGCACCCAAGAGACCCAGTACTTC.

The CDR3 DNA is TGCAGTGCTCAGGGGGGAAGTACTGAAGCTTTCTTT. Its translation: CSAQGGSTEAFF. The chain joins TRBV20-1 to TRBJ1-1, with 7 nucleotides matching TRBD1. This CDR3 has 12 residues. V was pared by 5 bases and J by 5 bases, with 5 bases of the junction left unmatched. Germline lookup yields CDR1 DFQATT and CDR2 SNEGSKA (reference sequence).

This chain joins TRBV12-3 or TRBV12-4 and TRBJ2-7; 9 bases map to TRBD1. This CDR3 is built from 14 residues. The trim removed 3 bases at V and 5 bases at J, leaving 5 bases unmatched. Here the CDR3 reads CASSFVDRGHEQYF. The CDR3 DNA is TGTGCCAGCAGTTTTGTGGACAGGGGACACGAGCAGTACTTC.

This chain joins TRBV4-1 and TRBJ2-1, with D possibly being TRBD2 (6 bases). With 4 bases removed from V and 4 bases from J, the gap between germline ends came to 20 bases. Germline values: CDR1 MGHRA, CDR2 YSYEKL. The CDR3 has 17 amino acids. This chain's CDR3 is CASSPDRAGRTYNEQFF. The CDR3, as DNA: TGCGCCAGCAGCCCCGATCGGGCGGGGCGGACGTACAATGAGCAGTTCTTC.

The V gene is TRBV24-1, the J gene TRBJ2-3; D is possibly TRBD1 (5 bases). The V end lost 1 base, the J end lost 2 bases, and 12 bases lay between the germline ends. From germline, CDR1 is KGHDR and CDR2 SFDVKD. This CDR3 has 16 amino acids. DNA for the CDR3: TGTGCCACCAGTGATTTTGGCCAGGGATACACAGATACGCAGTATTTT. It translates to CATSDFGQGYTDTQYF.

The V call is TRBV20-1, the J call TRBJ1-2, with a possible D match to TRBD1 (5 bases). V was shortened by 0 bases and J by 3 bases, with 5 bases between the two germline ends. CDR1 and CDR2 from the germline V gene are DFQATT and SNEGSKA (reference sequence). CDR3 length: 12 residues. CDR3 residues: CSAREGHYGYTF. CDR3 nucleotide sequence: TGCAGTGCTAGAGAGGGGCACTATGGCTACACCTTC.

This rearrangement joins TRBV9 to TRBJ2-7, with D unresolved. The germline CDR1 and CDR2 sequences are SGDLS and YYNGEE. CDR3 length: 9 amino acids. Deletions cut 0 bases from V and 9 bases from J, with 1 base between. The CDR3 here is CASSVAQYF. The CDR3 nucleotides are TGTGCCAGCAGCGTAGCGCAGTACTTC.

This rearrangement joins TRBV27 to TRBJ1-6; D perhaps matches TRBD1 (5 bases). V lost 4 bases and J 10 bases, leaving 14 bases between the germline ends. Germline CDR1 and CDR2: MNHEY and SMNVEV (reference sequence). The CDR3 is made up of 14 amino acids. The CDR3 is CASSSSLWGSPLHF. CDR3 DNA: TGTGCCAGCAGTTCCAGCCTCTGGGGGTCACCCCTCCACTTT.

The CDR3 sequence: CASSWDGGRETQYF. Written as DNA, the CDR3 is TGTGCCAGCAGCTGGGACGGCGGCCGAGAGACCCAGTACTTC. This chain connects TRBV27 to TRBJ2-5, with D perhaps being TRBD1 or TRBD2 (5 bases each). The V end was cut by 6 bases, the J end by 4 bases, with 15 bases between. The CDR3 has 14 residues. In germline, CDR1 is MNHEY, CDR2 SMNVEV (reference sequence).

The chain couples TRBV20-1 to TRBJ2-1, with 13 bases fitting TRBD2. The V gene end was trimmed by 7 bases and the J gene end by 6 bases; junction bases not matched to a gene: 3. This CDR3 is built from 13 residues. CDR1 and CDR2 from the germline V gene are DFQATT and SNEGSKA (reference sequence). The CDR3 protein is CSGGLAGVNEQFF. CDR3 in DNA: TGCAGTGGCGGACTAGCGGGAGTCAATGAGCAGTTCTTC.

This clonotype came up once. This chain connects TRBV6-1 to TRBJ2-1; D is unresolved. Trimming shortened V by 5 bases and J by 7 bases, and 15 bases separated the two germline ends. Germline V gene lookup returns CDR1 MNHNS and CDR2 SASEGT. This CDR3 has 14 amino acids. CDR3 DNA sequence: TGTGCCAGCAGTAAAGGCCCCCCAAGGAATGAGCAGTTCTTC. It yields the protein CASSKGPPRNEQFF.

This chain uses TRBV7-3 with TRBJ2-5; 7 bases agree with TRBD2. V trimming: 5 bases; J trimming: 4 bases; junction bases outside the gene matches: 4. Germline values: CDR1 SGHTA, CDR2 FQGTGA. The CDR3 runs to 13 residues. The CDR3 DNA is TGTGCCAGCAGCGCGGGGGTGAGAGAGACCCAGTACTTC. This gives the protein CASSAGVRETQYF. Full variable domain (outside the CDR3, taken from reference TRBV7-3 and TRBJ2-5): GAGVSQTPSNKVTEKGKYVELRCDPISGHTALYWYRQSLGQGPEFLIYFQGTGAADDSGLPNDRFFAVRPEGSVSTLKIQRTERGDSAVYLCASSAGVRETQYFGPGTRLLVL.

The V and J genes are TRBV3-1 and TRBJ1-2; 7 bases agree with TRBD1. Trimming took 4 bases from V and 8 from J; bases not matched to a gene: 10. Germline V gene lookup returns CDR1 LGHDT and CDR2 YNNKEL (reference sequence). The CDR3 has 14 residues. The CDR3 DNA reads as TGTGCCAGCAGCCCCGGGGACAGTTCCGGGGGCTACACCTTC. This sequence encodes CASSPGDSSGGYTF.

As DNA, the CDR3 is TGTGCCAGCAGCCCAGGAGGTAGCGGGAGTAGTTTCTACGAGCAGTACTTC. This encodes CASSPGGSGSSFYEQYF. V and J are TRBV9 and TRBJ2-7, with 9 bases identical to TRBD2. The junction had 14 bases not matched to a gene; V was cut back by 4 bases and J by 3 bases. The CDR3 loop spans 17 amino acids. Per the germline V gene, CDR1 is SGDLS and CDR2 is YYNGEE.

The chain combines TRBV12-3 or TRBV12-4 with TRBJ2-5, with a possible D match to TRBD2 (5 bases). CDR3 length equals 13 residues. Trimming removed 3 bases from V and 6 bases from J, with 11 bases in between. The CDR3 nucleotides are TGTGCCAGCAGTTTCGGGGAGTCGCAGACCCAGTACTTC. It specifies CASSFGESQTQYF.